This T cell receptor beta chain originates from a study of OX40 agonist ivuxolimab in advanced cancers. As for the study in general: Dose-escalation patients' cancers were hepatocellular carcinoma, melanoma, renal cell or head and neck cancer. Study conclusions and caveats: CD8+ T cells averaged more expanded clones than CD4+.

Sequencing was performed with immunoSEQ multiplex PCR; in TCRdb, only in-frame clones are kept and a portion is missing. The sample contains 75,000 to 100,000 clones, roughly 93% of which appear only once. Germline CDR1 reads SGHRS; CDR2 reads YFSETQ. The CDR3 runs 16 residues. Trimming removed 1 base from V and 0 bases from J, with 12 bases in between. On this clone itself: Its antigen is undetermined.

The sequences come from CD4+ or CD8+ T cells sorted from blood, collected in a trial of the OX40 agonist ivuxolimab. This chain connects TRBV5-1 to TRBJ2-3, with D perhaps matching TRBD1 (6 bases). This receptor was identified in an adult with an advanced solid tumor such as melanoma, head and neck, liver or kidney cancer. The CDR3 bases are TGCGCCAGCAGCTTGTCTCTGCAGGGGAGCACAGATACGCAGTATTTT. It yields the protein CASSLSLQGSTDTQYF.